Here is one TCR beta chain with its context. Its antigen remains unknown. This sample is drawn from a study of cytomegalovirus exposure and HLA in healthy donors. Study-wide background: Across some 400 genotyped donors, 65% to 90% landed in the Caucasian-associated ancestry cluster. General study findings and limits: Analysis was performed later, and it showed HLA-associated TCR beta chains to be more clonally expanded than equally common others.

Researchers ran the PCR with 60 Vbeta and 13 Jbeta primers. Assay used: immunoSEQ multiplex PCR; TCRdb lists only in-frame clones, some missing. The sample records about 110,000 clones, 76% being singletons. The TCR sequence derives from a man aged 30 to 39 in good health and CMV-seropositive. Sequencing input: PBMCs.

For the CDR3, the DNA is TGTGCCAGCAGTCTCTGGGGCAGGGGGCTGGATGGCTACACCTTC. Translation: CASSLWGRGLDGYTF. The J gene is TRBJ1-2, the V gene TRBV28; 8 nucleotides line up with TRBD1. CDR3 length: 15 residues. The trim removed 5 bases at V and 6 bases at J, leaving 11 bases unmatched. The V gene's germline CDR1 is MDHEN and CDR2 SYDVKM.